The TCR beta chain described here comes from a study of blood T cells in healthy people across ages. Germline CDR1 is MNHNY and CDR2 is SVGAGI (reference sequence). The CDR3 has 12 residues. The V gene lost 5 bases and the J gene lost 6 bases, with 8 bases spanning the gap. Then a second PCR, running roughly 6 to 11 cycles, was carried out with a sample-barcoded 5' primer and a J-beta primer mix. Unique molecular identifiers of 12 random nucleotides labeled each cDNA. TCRdb processed the 5' RACE reads anew with MiXCR; each CDR3 protein has one entry. Of fewer than 1,000,000 distinct CDR3 sequences listed, 40% to 50% are singletons.

The rearrangement links TRBV6-6 to TRBJ1-5; D gene uncertain. The clonotype comes from a man aged 55-75 years in good health. The sample consisted of blood. CDR3 nucleotide sequence: TGTGCCAGCAGTGGAACTCTTCAGCCCCAGCATTTT. Translated: CASSGTLQPQHF.